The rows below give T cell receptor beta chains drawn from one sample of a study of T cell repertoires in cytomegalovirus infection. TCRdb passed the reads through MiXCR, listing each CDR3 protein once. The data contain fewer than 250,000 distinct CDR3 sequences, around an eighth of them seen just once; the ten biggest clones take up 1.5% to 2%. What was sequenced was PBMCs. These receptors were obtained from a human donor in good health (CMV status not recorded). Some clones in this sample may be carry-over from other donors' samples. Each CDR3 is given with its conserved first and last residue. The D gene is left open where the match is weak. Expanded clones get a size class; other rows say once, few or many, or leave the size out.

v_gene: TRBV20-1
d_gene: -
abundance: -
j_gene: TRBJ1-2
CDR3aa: CSARDPGDYGYTF
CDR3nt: TGCAGTGCTAGGGACCCCGGAGACTATGGCTACACCTTC

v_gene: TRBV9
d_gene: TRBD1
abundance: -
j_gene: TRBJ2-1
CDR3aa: CASSVEQGALSDEQFF
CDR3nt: TGTGCCAGCAGCGTAGAGCAGGGGGCGCTTTCGGATGAGCAGTTCTTC

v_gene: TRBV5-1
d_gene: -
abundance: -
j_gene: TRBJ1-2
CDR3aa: CASSFQGSNYGYTF
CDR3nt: TGCGCCAGCAGCTTTCAGGGATCCAACTATGGCTACACCTTC

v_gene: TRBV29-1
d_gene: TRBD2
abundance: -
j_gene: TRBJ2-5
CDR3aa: CSVHAGAETQYF
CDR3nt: TGCAGCGTTCATGCGGGAGCAGAGACCCAGTACTTC

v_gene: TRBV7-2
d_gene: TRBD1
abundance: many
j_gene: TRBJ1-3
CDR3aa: CASSLAPRGTSGNTIYF
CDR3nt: TGTGCCAGCAGCTTAGCTCCCAGGGGGACGTCCGGAAACACCATATATTTT

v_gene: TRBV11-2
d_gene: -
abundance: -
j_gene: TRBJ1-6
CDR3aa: CASSSPEAFNSPLHF
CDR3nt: TGTGCCAGCAGCTCACCGGAAGCTTTCAATTCACCCCTCCACTTT

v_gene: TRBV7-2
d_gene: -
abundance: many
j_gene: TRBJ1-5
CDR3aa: CASSPVWVNGGNQPQHF
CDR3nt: TGTGCCAGCAGCCCCGTCTGGGTCAACGGCGGCAATCAGCCCCAGCATTTT

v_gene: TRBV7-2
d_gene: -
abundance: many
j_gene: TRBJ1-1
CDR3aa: CASSRGTEAFF
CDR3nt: TGTGCCAGCAGCCGGGGTACTGAAGCTTTCTTT

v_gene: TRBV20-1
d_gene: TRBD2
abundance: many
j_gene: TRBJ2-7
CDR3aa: CSAKVRGGGSSYEQYF
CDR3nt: TGCAGTGCCAAAGTGCGTGGCGGGGGAAGCTCCTACGAGCAGTACTTC

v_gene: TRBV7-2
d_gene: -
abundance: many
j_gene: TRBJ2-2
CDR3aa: CASSLDAGDTGELFF
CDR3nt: TGTGCCAGCAGCTTAGATGCAGGTGACACCGGGGAGCTGTTTTTT

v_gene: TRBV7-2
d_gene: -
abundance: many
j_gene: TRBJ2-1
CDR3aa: CASSKEGGGVSYNEQFF
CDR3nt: TGTGCCAGCAGCAAAGAAGGAGGCGGGGTCTCCTACAATGAGCAGTTCTTC

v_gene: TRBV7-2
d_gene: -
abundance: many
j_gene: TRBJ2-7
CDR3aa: CASSLEISYEQYF
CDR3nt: TGTGCCAGCAGCTTAGAGATCAGTTACGAGCAGTACTTC

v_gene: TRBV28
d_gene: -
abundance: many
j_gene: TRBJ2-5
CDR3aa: CASSLVQQQETQYF
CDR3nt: TGTGCCAGCAGTTTGGTCCAACAACAAGAGACCCAGTACTTC

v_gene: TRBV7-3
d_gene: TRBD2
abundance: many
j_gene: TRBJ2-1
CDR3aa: CASSLIRGAGEQFF
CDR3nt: TGTGCCAGCAGCTTAATTCGGGGAGCGGGAGAGCAGTTCTTC

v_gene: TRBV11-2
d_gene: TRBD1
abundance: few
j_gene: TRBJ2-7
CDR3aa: CASSPGQGYVEQYF
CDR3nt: TGTGCCAGCAGCCCGGGACAGGGGTATGTCGAGCAGTACTTC

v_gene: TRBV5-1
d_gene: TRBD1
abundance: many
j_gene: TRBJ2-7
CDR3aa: CASSLASQGDEQYF
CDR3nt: TGCGCCAGCAGCTTGGCCTCACAGGGGGACGAGCAGTACTTC

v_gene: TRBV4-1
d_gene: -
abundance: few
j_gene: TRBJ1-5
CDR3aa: CASSQDNQPQHF
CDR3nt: TGCGCCAGCAGCCAGGACAATCAGCCCCAGCATTTT

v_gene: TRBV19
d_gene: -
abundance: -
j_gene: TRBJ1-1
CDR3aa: CASIRGVGEAFF
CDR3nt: TGTGCCAGTATACGCGGGGTAGGTGAAGCTTTCTTT

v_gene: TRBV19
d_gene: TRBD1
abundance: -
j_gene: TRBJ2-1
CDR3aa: CASSIDWGQGNYNEQFF
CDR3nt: TGTGCCAGTAGTATAGATTGGGGACAGGGAAACTACAATGAGCAGTTCTTC

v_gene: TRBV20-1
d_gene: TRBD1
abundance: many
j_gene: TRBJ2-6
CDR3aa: CSARSRDRDSNGANVLTF
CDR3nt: TGCAGTGCTAGATCCCGGGACAGGGACTCAAACGGGGCCAACGTCCTGACTTTC

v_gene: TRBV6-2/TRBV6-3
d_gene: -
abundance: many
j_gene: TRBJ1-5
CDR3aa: CASSLFTNQPQHF
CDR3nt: TGTGCCAGCAGTCTTTTTACGAATCAGCCCCAGCATTTT

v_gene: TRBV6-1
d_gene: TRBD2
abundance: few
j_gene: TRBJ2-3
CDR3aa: CASSEGLAGTPQYF
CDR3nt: TGTGCCAGCAGTGAAGGACTAGCGGGAACCCCCCAGTATTTT

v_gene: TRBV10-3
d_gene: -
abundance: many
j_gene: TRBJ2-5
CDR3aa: CAISDPRQAQETQYF
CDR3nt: TGTGCCATCAGTGATCCGCGGCAGGCACAAGAGACCCAGTACTTC

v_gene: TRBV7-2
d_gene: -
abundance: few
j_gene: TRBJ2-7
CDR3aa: CASSLESTSYEQYF
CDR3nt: TGTGCCAGCAGCTTAGAATCGACCTCCTACGAGCAGTACTTC

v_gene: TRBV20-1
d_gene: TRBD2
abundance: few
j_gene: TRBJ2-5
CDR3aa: CSVNLPGGRRQETQYF
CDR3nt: TGCAGTGTTAACTTGCCTGGCGGGAGGCGCCAAGAGACCCAGTACTTC

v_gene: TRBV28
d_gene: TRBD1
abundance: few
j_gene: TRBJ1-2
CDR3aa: CASSLLGQGTYGYTF
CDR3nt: TGTGCCAGCAGTTTATTGGGACAGGGGACCTATGGCTACACCTTC

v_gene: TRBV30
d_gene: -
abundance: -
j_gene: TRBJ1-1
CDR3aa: CAWSETLQGTAFF
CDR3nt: TGTGCCTGGAGCGAAACGCTACAGGGTACGGCTTTCTTT

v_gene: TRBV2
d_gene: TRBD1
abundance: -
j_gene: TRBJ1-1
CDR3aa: CASSEAPDRAADTEAFF
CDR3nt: TGTGCCAGCAGTGAAGCACCCGACAGGGCGGCAGACACTGAAGCTTTCTTT

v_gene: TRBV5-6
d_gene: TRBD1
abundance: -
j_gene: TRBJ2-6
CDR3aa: CASSFDRGHRSGANVLTF
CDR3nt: TGTGCCAGCAGCTTCGACAGGGGACACCGCTCTGGGGCCAACGTCCTGACTTTC